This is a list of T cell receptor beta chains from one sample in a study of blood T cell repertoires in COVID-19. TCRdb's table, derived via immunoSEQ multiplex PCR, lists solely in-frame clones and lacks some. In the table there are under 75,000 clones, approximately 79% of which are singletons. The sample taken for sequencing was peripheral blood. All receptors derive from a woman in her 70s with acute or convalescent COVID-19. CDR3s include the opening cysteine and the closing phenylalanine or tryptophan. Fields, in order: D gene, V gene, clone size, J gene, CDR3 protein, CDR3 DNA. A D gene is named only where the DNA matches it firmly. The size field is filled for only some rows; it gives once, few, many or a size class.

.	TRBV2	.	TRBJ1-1	CASSYNSDTEAFF	TGTGCCAGCAGTTATAACTCGGACACTGAAGCTTTCTTT
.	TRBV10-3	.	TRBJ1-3	CAIGSLGGLSGNTIYF	TGTGCCATCGGTTCCCTGGGGGGTCTCTCTGGAAACACCATATATTTT
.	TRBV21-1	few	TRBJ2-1	CASSQGTSGVNEQFF	TGTGCCAGCAGTCAAGGGACTAGCGGGGTGAATGAGCAGTTCTTC
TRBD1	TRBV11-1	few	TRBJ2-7	CASSPETGAYEQYF	TGTGCCAGCAGCCCGGAAACAGGGGCCTACGAGCAGTACTTC
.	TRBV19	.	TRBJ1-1	CASSIGGAREAFF	TGTGCCAGTAGTATTGGGGGGGCAAGGGAAGCTTTCTTT
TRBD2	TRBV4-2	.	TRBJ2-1	CASSQDGFSGGGEQFF	TGTGCCAGCAGCCAAGACGGATTTTCGGGAGGGGGTGAGCAGTTCTTC
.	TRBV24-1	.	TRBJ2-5	CATSDSLTSPTETQYF	TGTGCCACCAGTGATAGCCTCACTAGTCCGACGGAGACCCAGTACTTC
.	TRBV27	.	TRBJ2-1	CASRLGGWRRNEQFF	TGTGCCAGCAGATTAGGAGGGTGGCGACGCAATGAGCAGTTCTTC
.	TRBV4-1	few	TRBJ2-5	CASSPGLRAEETQYF	TGCGCCAGCAGCCCGGGCCTCAGGGCCGAAGAGACCCAGTACTTC
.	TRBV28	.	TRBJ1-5	CASTPPDQPQHF	TGTGCCAGCACCCCCCCCGATCAGCCCCAGCATTTT
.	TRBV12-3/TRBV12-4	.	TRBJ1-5	CASSRSNQPQHF	TGTGCCAGCAGCAGGAGCAATCAGCCCCAGCATTTT
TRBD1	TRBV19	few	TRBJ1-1	CASSTTWDRENTEAFF	TGTGCCAGTAGTACAACATGGGACAGGGAAAACACTGAAGCTTTCTTT
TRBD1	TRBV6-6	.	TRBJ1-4	CASFKGAQNEKLFF	TGTGCCAGCTTTAAGGGGGCGCAAAATGAAAAACTGTTTTTT
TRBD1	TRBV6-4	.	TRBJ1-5	CASSDLVRDSRCPQHF	TGTGCCAGCAGTGACCTCGTCCGGGACAGTCGTTGTCCCCAGCATTTT
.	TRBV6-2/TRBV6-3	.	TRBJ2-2	CASSYSRQTGELFF	TGTGCCAGCAGTTACTCGAGGCAGACCGGGGAGCTGTTTTTT
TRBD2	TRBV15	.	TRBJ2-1	CDTSGGADEQFF	TGTGACACTAGCGGGGGGGCCGATGAGCAGTTCTTC
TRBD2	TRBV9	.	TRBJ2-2	CASSVRGEGTGELFF	TGTGCCAGCAGCGTGCGGGGGGAAGGGACCGGGGAGCTGTTTTTT
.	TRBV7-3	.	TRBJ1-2	CASSLDQTGRGYTF	TGTGCCAGCAGCTTAGATCAGACAGGTCGCGGCTACACCTTC